The rows below give T cell receptor beta chains drawn from one sample of a study of human T cells and chemical hapten exposure. A single record per CDR3 protein comes from TCRdb applying MiXCR to the RACE reads. Of 130,000 or so distinct CDR3 sequences in the sample, roughly 9% were seen once. The sequenced sample consisted of whole blood. The receptors derive from a male donor in good health. Some clones in this sample may be carry-over from other donors' samples. Both conserved end residues are part of each CDR3. The order of the fields is J gene, D gene, V gene, clone size, CDR3 DNA, CDR3 protein. D genes are given only for firm matches. Rows give clone size only sometimes, using once, few, many, or a class for an expanded clone.

TRBJ2-4,NA,TRBV27,few,TGTGCCAGCAGCCCCCTTGGGGGCTTGGACATTCAGTACTTC,CASSPLGGLDIQYF
TRBJ2-1,TRBD2,TRBV29-1,few,TGCAGCGTTGCCTTTCGACTAGCGGGAGATGGTGAGCAGTTCTTC,CSVAFRLAGDGEQFF
TRBJ2-7,NA,TRBV7-9,NA,TGTGCCAGCAGCTCCTCCGCCGGGGGAGCCTACGAGCAGTACTTC,CASSSSAGGAYEQYF
TRBJ1-5,NA,TRBV6-2/TRBV6-3,few,TGTGCCAGCAGCGAACAGGCTACGAGCAATCAGCCCCAGCATTTT,CASSEQATSNQPQHF
TRBJ2-6,TRBD1,TRBV3-1,few,TGTGCCAGCAACCACAGGGGGCATAGTTCTGGGGCCAACGTCCTGACTTTC,CASNHRGHSSGANVLTF
TRBJ1-2,NA,TRBV11-2,NA,TGTGCCAGCAGCCCTAAGACTTTGGGGAGTGGTTACTATGGCTACACCTTC,CASSPKTLGSGYYGYTF
TRBJ2-1,TRBD1,TRBV6-2/TRBV6-3,NA,TGTGCCAGCGAGGACAGGGGTCTCTACAATGAGCAGTTCTTC,CASEDRGLYNEQFF
TRBJ2-3,NA,TRBV7-3,NA,TGTGCCAGCAGCTTAGGGGTGGGCGGCACAGATACGCAGTATTTT,CASSLGVGGTDTQYF
TRBJ2-1,TRBD2,TRBV7-2,NA,TGTGCCAGCAGCTTAGTGCGACTAGCGGTATACAATGAGCAGTTCTTC,CASSLVRLAVYNEQFF
TRBJ2-5,TRBD1,TRBV27,many,TGTGCCAGCAGTTTATCCCGACAGGGAGAGACCCAGTACTTC,CASSLSRQGETQYF
TRBJ2-1,NA,TRBV7-8,few,TGTGCCAGCAGCCAATGGACAGGGACTAACAATGAGCAGTTCTTC,CASSQWTGTNNEQFF
TRBJ1-1,NA,TRBV7-9,NA,TGTGCCAGCAGCCATCCACAGGGCAAAGGAACTGAAGCTTTCTTT,CASSHPQGKGTEAFF
TRBJ2-3,TRBD1,TRBV10-3,NA,TGTGCCATCAGCAACAGGGGACGAGACACAGATACGCAGTATTTT,CAISNRGRDTDTQYF
TRBJ2-2,NA,TRBV7-9,many,TGTGCCAGCAGCTTAGTGGGGGGCCGAGCGAACACCGGGGAGCTGTTTTTT,CASSLVGGRANTGELFF
TRBJ2-1,TRBD2,TRBV4-3,many,TGCGCCAGCAGCCCAGACCCTAGCGGGTTCAGCGATGAGCAGTTCTTC,CASSPDPSGFSDEQFF
TRBJ2-1,NA,TRBV11-2,many,TGTGCCAGCAGCTTAGAGCGGTACAATGAGCAGTTCTTC,CASSLERYNEQFF